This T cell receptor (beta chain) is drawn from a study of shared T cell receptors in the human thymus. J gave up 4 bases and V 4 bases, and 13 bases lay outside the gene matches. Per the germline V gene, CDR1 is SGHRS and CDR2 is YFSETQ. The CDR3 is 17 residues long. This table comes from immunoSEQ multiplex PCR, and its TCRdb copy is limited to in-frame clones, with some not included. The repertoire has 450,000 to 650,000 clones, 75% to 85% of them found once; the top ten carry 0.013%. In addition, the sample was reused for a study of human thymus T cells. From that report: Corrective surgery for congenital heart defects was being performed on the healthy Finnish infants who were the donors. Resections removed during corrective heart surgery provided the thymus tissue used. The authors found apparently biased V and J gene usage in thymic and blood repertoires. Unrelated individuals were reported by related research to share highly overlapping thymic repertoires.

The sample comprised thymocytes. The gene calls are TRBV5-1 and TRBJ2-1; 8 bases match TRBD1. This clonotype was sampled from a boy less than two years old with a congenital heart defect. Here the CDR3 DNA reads TGCGCCAGCAGCGGAATACACCATCGGGACAGGTACAATGAGCAGTTCTTC. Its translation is CASSGIHHRDRYNEQFF.